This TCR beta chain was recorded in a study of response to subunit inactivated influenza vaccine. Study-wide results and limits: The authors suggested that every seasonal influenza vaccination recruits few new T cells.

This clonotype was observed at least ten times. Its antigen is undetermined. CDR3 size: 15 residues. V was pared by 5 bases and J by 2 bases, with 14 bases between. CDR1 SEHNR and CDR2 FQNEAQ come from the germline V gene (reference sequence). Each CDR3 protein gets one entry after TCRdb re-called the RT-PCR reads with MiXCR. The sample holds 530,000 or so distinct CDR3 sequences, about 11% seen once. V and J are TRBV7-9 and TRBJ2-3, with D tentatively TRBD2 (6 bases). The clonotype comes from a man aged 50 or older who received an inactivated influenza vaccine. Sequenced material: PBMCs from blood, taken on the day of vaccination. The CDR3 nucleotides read TGTGCCAGCAGCCCAGCCGGGGGTCTCACAGATACGCAGTATTTT. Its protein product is CASSPAGGLTDTQYF.